A single sample is the source of the 17 T cell receptor beta chains below, sequenced in a study of blood T cell repertoires in COVID-19. Assay used: immunoSEQ multiplex PCR; TCRdb lists only in-frame clones, some missing. The sample has approximately 240,000 clones, roughly 88% seen once; the top ten hold 2% to 2.5%. Sequencing was carried out using peripheral blood. These receptors all stem from a woman aged 40 to 55 who had recovered from COVID-19.

The chain links TRBV11-3 to TRBJ1-1; D gene unclear. CDR3 length: 13 amino acids. CDR1 and CDR2 (germline): SGHNT, YENEEA. Trimming shortened V by 3 bases and J by 1 base, and 6 bases separated the two germline ends. CDR3 DNA: TGTGCCAGCAGCTTTGAGGAGAACACTGAAGCTTTCTTT. It is translated as CASSFEENTEAFF.

This chain links TRBV5-1 with TRBJ2-5; 8 positions agree with TRBD2. The CDR3 totals 14 residues. Germline V gene lookup returns CDR1 SGHRS and CDR2 YFSETQ. V shed 4 bases and J 4 bases; nucleotides not matched to a gene: 6. CDR3 DNA: TGCGCCAGCAGCCCCCCGACTAGCGTAGAGACCCAGTACTTC. Its translation is CASSPPTSVETQYF.

The chain couples TRBV10-3 to TRBJ2-7; a weak D match, TRBD2 (5 bases). Germline V lookup: CDR1 ENHRY, CDR2 SYGVKD. V gave up 3 bases and J gave up 1 base, with 13 bases separating them. This CDR3 comprises 15 residues. CDR3 sequence reads: CAISDYQTGSYEQYF. The CDR3 coding sequence is TGTGCCATCAGTGACTACCAGACGGGGTCCTACGAGCAGTACTTC.

The rearrangement joins TRBV6-7 to TRBJ2-2; tentative D call: TRBD1 (7 bases). TRBV6-7 is an ORF, with its function uncertain. CDR3 length: 13 amino acids. V dropped 9 bases and J dropped 1 base, with 9 bases sitting between them. The CDR3 reads CASQGGNTGELFF. CDR3 nucleotide sequence: TGTGCCAGTCAGGGGGGGAACACCGGGGAGCTGTTTTTT.

The CDR3 sequence is CAIRALDSPYGYTF. CDR3 bases: TGTGCCATCAGGGCTCTGGACAGCCCCTATGGCTACACCTTC. This chain uses TRBV10-3 with TRBJ1-2; weak D call: TRBD1 (6 bases). V lost 6 bases, J lost 4 bases, and 15 bases lay in between. CDR3 length: 14 residues. CDR1 is ENHRY and CDR2 is SYGVKD in the germline V gene.

This rearrangement joins TRBV25-1 to TRBJ1-5, with D tentatively TRBD1 (5 bases). The germline V and J ends were trimmed by 1 base and 3 bases, with 10 bases remaining between them. The CDR3 spans 15 residues. Germline loops: CDR1 MGHDK, CDR2 SYGVNS. CDR3 residues: CASSESTGANQPQHF. CDR3 coding DNA: TGTGCCAGCAGTGAATCAACAGGAGCCAATCAGCCCCAGCATTTT.

The V gene is TRBV27, the J gene TRBJ2-6; D not certain. The CDR3 spans 13 residues. With 3 bases removed from V and 12 bases from J, the gap between germline ends came to 12 bases. Germline loops: CDR1 MNHEY, CDR2 SMNVEV (reference sequence). In DNA form, the CDR3 reads TGTGCCAGCAGTTTCCTACCGCCGGTCGTCCTGACTTTC. Protein sequence: CASSFLPPVVLTF.

The genes are TRBV21-1 and TRBJ2-2; the listed D gene, TRBD2, was not tested against the DNA. TRBV21-1 is deemed a pseudogene. This CDR3 comprises 15 residues. The CDR3 nucleotides are TGTGCCAGCAGCCCGCGGGAGTGTAGCACCGGGGAGCTGTTTTTT. It translates to CASSPRECSTGELFF.

The chain uses TRBV11-2 and TRBJ2-3; 8 bases align to TRBD1. The CDR3 consists of 15 residues. The V and J ends lost 4 bases and 3 bases, in that order; junction bases with no gene match: 6. CDR1 is SGHAT and CDR2 is FQNNGV in the germline V gene. The CDR3 sequence: CASSSRRGPTDTQYF. For the CDR3, the DNA is TGTGCCAGCAGCTCGCGCAGGGGGCCGACAGATACGCAGTATTTT.

The rearrangement joins TRBV19 to TRBJ2-2; TRBD2 matches 9 bases. This CDR3 has 16 amino acids. Germline V CDR1 and CDR2: LNHDA, SQIVND (reference sequence). The V gene end was trimmed by 3 bases and the J gene end by 0 bases; junction bases not matched to a gene: 2. CDR3 DNA sequence: TGTGCCAGTAGTATGTTAGCGGGAGCGAACACCGGGGAGCTGTTTTTT. It encodes CASSMLAGANTGELFF.

The chain has TRBV6-5 and TRBJ2-7; D is undetermined. Trimming pared 6 bases from V and 8 bases from J, leaving 8 bases between. CDR1 and CDR2 from the germline V gene are MNHEY and SVGAGI. This CDR3 spans 10 amino acids. The CDR3 reads CASRGTKQYF. For the CDR3, the DNA is TGTGCCAGCAGGGGCACAAAGCAGTACTTC.

This chain joins TRBV4-2 and TRBJ2-2; weak D call: TRBD2 (7 bases). Deletions cut 4 bases from V and 1 base from J, with 13 bases between. The CDR3 extends over 16 amino acids. CDR1 LGHNA and CDR2 YNFKEQ come from the germline V gene. The CDR3 DNA sequence: TGTGCCAGCAGCCGTACGGGGGGCCTGAACACCGGGGAGCTGTTTTTT. Translating it yields CASSRTGGLNTGELFF.

The chain links TRBV5-4 to TRBJ2-3; no reliable D call. CDR3 size: 16 residues. Trimming removed 4 bases from V and 3 bases from J, with 18 bases in between. Germline V gene sequence: CDR1 SGHNT, CDR2 YYREEE (reference sequence). This chain's CDR3 is CASSHTARASTDTQYF. The CDR3 nucleotides are TGTGCCAGCAGCCATACTGCGAGAGCTAGTACAGATACGCAGTATTTT.

The rearrangement links TRBV19 to TRBJ2-2; TRBD1 matches 10 bases. This CDR3 has 15 amino acids. V trimming: 4 bases; J trimming: 4 bases; junction bases outside the gene matches: 3. Per the germline V gene, CDR1 is LNHDA and CDR2 is SQIVND (reference sequence). As DNA, the CDR3 is TGTGCCAGTAGTAGGGGACAGGGGAGCACCGGGGAGCTGTTTTTT. Translated, it gives CASSRGQGSTGELFF.

The rearrangement links TRBV11-2 to TRBJ1-6, with 8 bases identical to TRBD1. This CDR3 region has 14 residues. The germline V gene encodes CDR1 SGHAT and CDR2 FQNNGV. The trim removed 7 bases at V and 10 bases at J, leaving 9 bases unmatched. The chain's CDR3 is CASNGRGLRSPLHF. In DNA, the CDR3 is TGTGCCAGCAATGGCAGGGGGCTTAGGTCACCCCTCCACTTT.

The CDR3 DNA sequence: TGTGCCAGCAGTTTCCCGGGAAAACTGTTTTTT. This encodes CASSFPGKLFF. This chain uses TRBV12-3 or TRBV12-4 with TRBJ1-4; the D is unclear. The CDR3 length is 11 residues. V was pared by 3 bases and J by 10 bases, with 6 bases between.

V gene TRBV19 combines with J gene TRBJ2-3, with a possible D match to TRBD2 (5 bases). This CDR3 spans 17 amino acids. Germline V gives CDR1 LNHDA, CDR2 SQIVND (reference sequence). Trimming removed 1 base from V and 0 bases from J, with 14 bases in between. CDR3 nucleotides: TGTGCCAGTAGTATAGGAGGGCCCTTCTTAAGCACAGATACGCAGTATTTT. This sequence encodes CASSIGGPFLSTDTQYF.